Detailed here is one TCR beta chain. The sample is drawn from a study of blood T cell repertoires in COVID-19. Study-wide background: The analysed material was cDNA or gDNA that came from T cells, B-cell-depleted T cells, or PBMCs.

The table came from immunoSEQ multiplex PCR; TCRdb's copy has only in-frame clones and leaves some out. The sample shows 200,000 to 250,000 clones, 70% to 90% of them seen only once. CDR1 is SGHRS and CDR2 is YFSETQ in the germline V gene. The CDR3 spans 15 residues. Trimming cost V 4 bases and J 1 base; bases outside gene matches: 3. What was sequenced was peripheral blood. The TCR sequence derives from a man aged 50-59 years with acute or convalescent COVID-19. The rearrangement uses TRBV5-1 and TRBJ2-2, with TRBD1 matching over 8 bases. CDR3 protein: CASSQGTGNTGELFF. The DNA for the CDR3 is TGCGCCAGCAGCCAGGGGACAGGGAACACCGGGGAGCTGTTTTTT.